This T cell receptor beta chain was retrieved from a study of blood T cell repertoires in COVID-19. Study-wide context: COVID-19 samples, acute and convalescent, were from the United States, Italy and Spain. PBMCs, B-cell-depleted T cells, or T cells were the source of the cDNA or gDNA that made up the material.

Trimming pared 3 bases from V and 10 bases from J, leaving 13 bases between. Germline-derived CDR1 and CDR2 are MDHEN and SYDVKM. This CDR3 has 14 residues. In the source study's methods: How many nucleated cells were present was estimated from reference gene primer amplification. Assay used: immunoSEQ multiplex PCR; TCRdb lists only in-frame clones, some missing. The V and J calls and clone size are taken from that table; D and trimming were inferred from the DNA. The sample has about 240,000 clones, 86% seen once. Sequencing was carried out using peripheral blood. The V and J genes are TRBV28 and TRBJ1-6, with D maybe TRBD1 (6 bases). The source is an elderly man with acute or convalescent COVID-19. The CDR3 DNA sequence: TGTGCCAGCAGTTTGACCAGGGGAAGATCACCCCTCCACTTT. Its translation: CASSLTRGRSPLHF.